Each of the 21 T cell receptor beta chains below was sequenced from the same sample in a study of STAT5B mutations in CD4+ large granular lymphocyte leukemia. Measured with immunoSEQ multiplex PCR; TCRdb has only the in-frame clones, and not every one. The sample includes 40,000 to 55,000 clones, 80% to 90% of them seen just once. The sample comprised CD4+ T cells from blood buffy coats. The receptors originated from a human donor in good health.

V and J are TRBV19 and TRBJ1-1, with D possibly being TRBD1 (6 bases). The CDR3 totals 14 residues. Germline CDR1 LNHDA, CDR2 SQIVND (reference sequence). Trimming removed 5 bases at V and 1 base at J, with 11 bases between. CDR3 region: CASSLQGGNTEAFF. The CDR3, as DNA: TGTGCCAGTAGTCTACAGGGTGGGAACACTGAAGCTTTCTTT.

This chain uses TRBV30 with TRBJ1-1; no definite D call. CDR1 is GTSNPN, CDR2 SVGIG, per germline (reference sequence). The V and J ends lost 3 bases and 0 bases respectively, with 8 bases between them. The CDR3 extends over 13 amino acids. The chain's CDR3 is CAWRLKVNTEAFF. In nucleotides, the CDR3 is TGTGCCTGGAGACTCAAAGTGAACACTGAAGCTTTCTTT.

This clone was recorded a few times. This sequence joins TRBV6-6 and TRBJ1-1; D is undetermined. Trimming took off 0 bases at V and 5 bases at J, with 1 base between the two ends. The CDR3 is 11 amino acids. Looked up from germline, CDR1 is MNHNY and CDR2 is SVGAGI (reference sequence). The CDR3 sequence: CASSYSTEAFF. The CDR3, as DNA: TGTGCCAGCAGTTACTCGACTGAAGCTTTCTTT.

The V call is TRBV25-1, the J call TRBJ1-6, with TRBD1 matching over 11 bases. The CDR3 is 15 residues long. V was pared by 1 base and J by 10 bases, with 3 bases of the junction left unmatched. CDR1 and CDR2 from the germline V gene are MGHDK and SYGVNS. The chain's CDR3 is CASSESDRGLSPLHF. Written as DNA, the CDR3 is TGTGCCAGCAGTGAATCGGACAGGGGGCTCTCACCCCTCCACTTT.

CDR3 protein: CASQGRGTEAFF. For the CDR3, the DNA is TGTGCCAGCCAGGGGCGCGGCACTGAAGCTTTCTTT. The V gene is TRBV7-9, the J gene TRBJ1-1; maybe TRBD1 (6 bases). CDR1 SEHNR and CDR2 FQNEAQ come from the germline V gene (reference sequence). Trimming removed 8 bases from V and 4 bases from J, with 11 bases in between. The CDR3 totals 12 residues.

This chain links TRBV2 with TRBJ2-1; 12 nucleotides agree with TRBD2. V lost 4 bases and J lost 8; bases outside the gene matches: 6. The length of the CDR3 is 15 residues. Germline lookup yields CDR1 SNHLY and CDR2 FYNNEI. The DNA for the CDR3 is TGTGCCAGCAGTGGGGGACTAGCGGGTAGGGATGAGCAGTTCTTC. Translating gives CASSGGLAGRDEQFF. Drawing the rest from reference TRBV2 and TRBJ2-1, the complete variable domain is EPEVTQTPSHQVTQMGQEVILRCVPISNHLYFYWYRQILGQKVEFLVSFYNNEISEKSEIFDDQFSVERPDGSNFTLKIRSTKLEDSAMYFCASSGGLAGRDEQFFGPGTRLTVL.

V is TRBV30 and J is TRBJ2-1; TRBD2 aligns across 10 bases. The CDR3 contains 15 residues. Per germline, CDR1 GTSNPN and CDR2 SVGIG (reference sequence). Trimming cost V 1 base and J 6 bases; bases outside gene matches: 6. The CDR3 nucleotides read TGTGCCTGGAGTGCCAGACTAGCGGGTGGCAATGAGCAGTTCTTC. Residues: CAWSARLAGGNEQFF.

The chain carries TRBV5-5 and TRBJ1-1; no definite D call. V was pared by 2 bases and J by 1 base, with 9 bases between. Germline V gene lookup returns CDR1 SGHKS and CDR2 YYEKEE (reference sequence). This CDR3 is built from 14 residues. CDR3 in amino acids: CASSFTSTNTEAFF. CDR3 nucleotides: TGTGCCAGCAGCTTTACAAGCACGAACACTGAAGCTTTCTTT.

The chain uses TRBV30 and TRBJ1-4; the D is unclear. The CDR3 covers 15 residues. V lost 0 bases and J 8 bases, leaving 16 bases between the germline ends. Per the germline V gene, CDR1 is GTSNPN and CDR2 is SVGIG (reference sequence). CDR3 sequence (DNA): TGTGCCTGGAGTGTAGGGTGGGCCGGGAAGGAAAAACTGTTTTTT. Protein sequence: CAWSVGWAGKEKLFF.

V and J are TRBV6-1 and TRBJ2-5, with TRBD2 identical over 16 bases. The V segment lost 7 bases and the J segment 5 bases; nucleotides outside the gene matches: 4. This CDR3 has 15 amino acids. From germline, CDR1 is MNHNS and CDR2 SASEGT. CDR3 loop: CASTGGLAGGETQYF. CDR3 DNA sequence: TGTGCCAGCACTGGGGGACTAGCGGGAGGGGAGACCCAGTACTTC.

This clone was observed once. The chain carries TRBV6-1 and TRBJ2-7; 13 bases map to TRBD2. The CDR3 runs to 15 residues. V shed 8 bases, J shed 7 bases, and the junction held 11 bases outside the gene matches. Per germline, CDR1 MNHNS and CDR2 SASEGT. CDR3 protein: CASGKGLAGVSEQYF. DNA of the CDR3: TGTGCCAGCGGGAAAGGACTAGCGGGAGTAAGTGAGCAGTACTTC.

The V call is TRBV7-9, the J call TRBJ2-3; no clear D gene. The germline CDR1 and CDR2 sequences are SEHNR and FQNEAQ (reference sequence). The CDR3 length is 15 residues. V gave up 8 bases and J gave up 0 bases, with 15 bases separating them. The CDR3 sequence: CASPTLGSSTDTQYF. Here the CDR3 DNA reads TGTGCCAGCCCCACGCTAGGGTCCAGCACAGATACGCAGTATTTT.

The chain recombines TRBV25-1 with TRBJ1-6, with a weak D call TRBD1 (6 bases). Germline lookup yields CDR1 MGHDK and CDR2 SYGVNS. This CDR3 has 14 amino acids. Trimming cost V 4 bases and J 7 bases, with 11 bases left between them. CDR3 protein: CASSAGQQNSPLHF. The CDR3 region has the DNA TGTGCCAGCAGTGCCGGACAGCAGAATTCACCCCTCCACTTT.

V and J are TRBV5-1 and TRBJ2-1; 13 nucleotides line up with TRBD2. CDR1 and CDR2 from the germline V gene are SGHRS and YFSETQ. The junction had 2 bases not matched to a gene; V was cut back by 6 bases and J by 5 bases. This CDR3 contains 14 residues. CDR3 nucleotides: TGCGCCAGCAACGGACTAGCGGGAGACAATGAGCAGTTCTTC. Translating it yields CASNGLAGDNEQFF. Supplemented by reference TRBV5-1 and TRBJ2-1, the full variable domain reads KAGVTQTPRYLIKTRGQQVTLSCSPISGHRSVSWYQQTPGQGLQFLFEYFSETQRNKGNFPGRFSGRQFSNSRSEMNVSTLELGDSALYLCASNGLAGDNEQFFGPGTRLTVL.

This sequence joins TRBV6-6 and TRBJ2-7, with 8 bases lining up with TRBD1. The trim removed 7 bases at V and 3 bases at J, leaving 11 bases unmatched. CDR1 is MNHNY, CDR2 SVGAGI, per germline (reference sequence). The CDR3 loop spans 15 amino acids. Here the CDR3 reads CASKTDQGAGYEQYF. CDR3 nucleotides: TGTGCCAGCAAGACCGACCAGGGGGCGGGCTACGAGCAGTACTTC.

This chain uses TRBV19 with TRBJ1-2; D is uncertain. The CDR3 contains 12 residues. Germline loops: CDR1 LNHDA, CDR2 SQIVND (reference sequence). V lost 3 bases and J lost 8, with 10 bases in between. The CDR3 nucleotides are TGTGCCAGTAGTATTGCGGAGGCCGGCTACACCTTC. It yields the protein CASSIAEAGYTF.

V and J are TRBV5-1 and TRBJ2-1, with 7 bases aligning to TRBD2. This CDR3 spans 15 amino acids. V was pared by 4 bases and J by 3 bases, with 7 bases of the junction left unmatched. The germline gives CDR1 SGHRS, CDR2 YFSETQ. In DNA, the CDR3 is TGCGCCAGCAGCCTGACTGGCGGGGGCTACAATGAGCAGTTCTTC. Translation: CASSLTGGGYNEQFF.

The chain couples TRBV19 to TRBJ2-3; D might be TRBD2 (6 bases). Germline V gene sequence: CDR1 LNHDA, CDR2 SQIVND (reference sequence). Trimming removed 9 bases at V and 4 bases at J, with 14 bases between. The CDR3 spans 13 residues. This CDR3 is CASGPGLPDTQYF. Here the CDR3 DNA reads TGTGCCAGCGGTCCGGGACTCCCAGATACGCAGTATTTT.

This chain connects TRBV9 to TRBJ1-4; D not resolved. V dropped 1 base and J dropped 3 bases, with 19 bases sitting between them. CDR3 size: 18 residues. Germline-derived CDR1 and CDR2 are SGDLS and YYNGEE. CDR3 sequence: CASSVSASSGVANEKLFF. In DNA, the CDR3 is TGTGCCAGCAGCGTAAGCGCCTCGAGCGGGGTAGCTAATGAAAAACTGTTTTTT.

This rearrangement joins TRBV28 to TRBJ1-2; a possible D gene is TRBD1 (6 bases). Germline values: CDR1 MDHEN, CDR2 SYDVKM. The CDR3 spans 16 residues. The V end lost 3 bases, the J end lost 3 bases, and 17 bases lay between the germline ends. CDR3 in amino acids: CASSFDSGQTYYGYTF. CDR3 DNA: TGTGCCAGCAGTTTCGATTCCGGACAGACTTACTATGGCTACACCTTC.

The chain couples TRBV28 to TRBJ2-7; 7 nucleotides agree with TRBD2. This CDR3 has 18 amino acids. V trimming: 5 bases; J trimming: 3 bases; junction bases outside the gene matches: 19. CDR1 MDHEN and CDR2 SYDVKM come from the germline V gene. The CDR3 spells CASSESGAGDGAYYEQYF. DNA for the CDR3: TGTGCCAGCAGTGAGTCAGGCGCGGGGGATGGGGCCTACTACGAGCAGTACTTC.